What follows are 5 T cell receptor beta chains derived from one specimen sequenced in a study of shared clonotypes between healthy human individuals. Naive CD8 cells, CD45RO-negative and positively selected for CCR7, excluded terminally differentiated effector memory CD45RA+ cells. Sequenced by immunoSEQ multiplex PCR; TCRdb stores in-frame clones only, minus some. The repertoire holds 560,000 or so clones, with about 96% as singletons. Specimen: naive CD8+ T cells sorted from blood. Source of these receptors: a woman under 40 in good health.

The V gene is TRBV19, the J gene TRBJ2-1; D unresolved. The V gene lost 3 bases and the J gene lost 2 bases, with 5 bases spanning the gap. The CDR3 is 13 residues long. Germline V gene data show CDR1 as LNHDA and CDR2 as SQIVND (reference sequence). The CDR3 sequence: CASSILTYNEQFF. CDR3 sequence (DNA): TGTGCCAGTAGTATTCTAACCTACAATGAGCAGTTCTTC.

The chain uses TRBV6-6 and TRBJ2-3; the match to TRBD1 covers 9 bases. V was clipped by 0 bases and J by 15 bases; unmatched bases: 13. Per the germline V gene, CDR1 is MNHNY and CDR2 is SVGAGI (reference sequence). The CDR3 consists of 15 residues. For the CDR3, the DNA is TGTGCCAGCAGTTACTCGATCGGACCGGGGACAGGGAAATATTTT. It is translated as CASSYSIGPGTGKYF.

The rearrangement links TRBV5-1 to TRBJ2-7, with unresolved D. The CDR3 spans 13 residues. Germline loops: CDR1 SGHRS, CDR2 YFSETQ. V shed 1 base and J shed 1 base, with 6 bases lying between them. CDR3 sequence: CASSLFQSYEQYF. The CDR3 DNA follows: TGCGCCAGCAGCTTGTTCCAGTCCTACGAGCAGTACTTC. Full variable domain (outside the CDR3, taken from reference TRBV5-1 and TRBJ2-7): KAGVTQTPRYLIKTRGQQVTLSCSPISGHRSVSWYQQTPGQGLQFLFEYFSETQRNKGNFPGRFSGRQFSNSRSEMNVSTLELGDSALYLCASSLFQSYEQYFGPGTRLTVT.

This chain links TRBV5-6 with TRBJ2-7; TRBD2 is a possible D gene (6 bases). Germline CDR1 reads SGHDT; CDR2 reads YYEEEE. V was clipped by 2 bases and J by 7 bases, with 10 bases between them. The CDR3 sequence is 12 residues long. The CDR3 nucleotides are TGTGCCAGCAGCTTTTCGCGGGATGAGCAGTACTTC. Its protein is CASSFSRDEQYF. The full variable domain, rest sourced from reference TRBV5-6 and TRBJ2-7, is DAGVTQSPTHLIKTRGQQVTLRCSPKSGHDTVSWYQQALGQGPQFIFQYYEEEERQRGNFPDRFSGHQFPNYSSELNVNALLLGDSALYLCASSFSRDEQYFGPGTRLTVT.

The V and J genes are TRBV19 and TRBJ1-1; the D is unclear. V lost 3 bases and J lost 7, with 18 bases in between. Germline V gives CDR1 LNHDA, CDR2 SQIVND (reference sequence). The CDR3 is made up of 15 amino acids. The DNA of the CDR3 is TGTGCCAGTAGTATGTCGCCGGGTCCTGTTAGTGAAGCTTTCTTT. Amino acid sequence: CASSMSPGPVSEAFF.